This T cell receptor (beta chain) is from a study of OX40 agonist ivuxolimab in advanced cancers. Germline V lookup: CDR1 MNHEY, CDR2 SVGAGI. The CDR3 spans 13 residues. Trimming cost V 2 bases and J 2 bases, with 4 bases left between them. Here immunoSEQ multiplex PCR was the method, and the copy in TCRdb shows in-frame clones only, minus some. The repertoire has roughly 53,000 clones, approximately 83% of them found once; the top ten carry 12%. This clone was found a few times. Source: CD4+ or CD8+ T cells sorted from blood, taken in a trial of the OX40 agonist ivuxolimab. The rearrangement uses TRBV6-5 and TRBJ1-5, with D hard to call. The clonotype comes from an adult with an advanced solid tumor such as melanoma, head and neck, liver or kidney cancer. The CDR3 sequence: CASSYARNQPQHF. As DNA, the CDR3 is TGTGCCAGCAGTTACGCCCGCAATCAGCCCCAGCATTTT.